A selection of T cell receptor beta chains follows, all from one sample in a study of shared clonotypes between healthy human individuals. The assay was immunoSEQ multiplex PCR, and TCRdb's table has in-frame clones only and misses some. The sample holds about 2 million clones, less than 95% seen once. Sequences were obtained from naive CD8+ T cells sorted from blood. These receptors all come from a man aged 18-30 years in good health. Each CDR3 is given with its conserved first and last residue. The D gene is left open where the match is weak.

J gene: TRBJ2-3; D gene: NA; V gene: TRBV7-9; CDR3 protein: CASSSHPAAGQDTQYF
J gene: TRBJ2-7; D gene: TRBD1; V gene: TRBV4-1; CDR3 protein: CASSFATGDGTYEQYF
J gene: TRBJ2-2; D gene: TRBD1; V gene: TRBV4-1; CDR3 protein: CASSRIYLGQGATGELFF
J gene: TRBJ2-7; D gene: NA; V gene: TRBV13; CDR3 protein: CASSFYGSPYEQYF
J gene: TRBJ2-5; D gene: NA; V gene: TRBV7-2; CDR3 protein: CASNTGRETQYF
J gene: TRBJ1-2; D gene: TRBD1; V gene: TRBV5-1; CDR3 protein: CASAEDRAGGGGYTF
J gene: TRBJ1-1; D gene: TRBD1; V gene: TRBV30; CDR3 protein: CAWGQGPVGREAFF
J gene: TRBJ2-7; D gene: NA; V gene: TRBV11-2; CDR3 protein: CASSSPPRGSVYEQYF
J gene: TRBJ1-1; D gene: NA; V gene: TRBV30; CDR3 protein: CAWRGIFLSAEAFF
J gene: TRBJ2-1; D gene: TRBD2; V gene: TRBV7-9; CDR3 protein: CASSFTLAGVGDEQFF
J gene: TRBJ2-1; D gene: NA; V gene: TRBV2; CDR3 protein: CASRLYNEQFF
J gene: TRBJ2-1; D gene: TRBD1; V gene: TRBV4-2; CDR3 protein: CASSQDLETGWTNEQFF
J gene: TRBJ1-2; D gene: NA; V gene: TRBV6-5; CDR3 protein: CASSSRPVFYGYTF
J gene: TRBJ1-6; D gene: TRBD1; V gene: TRBV28; CDR3 protein: CASSFRNVGTGRLVGNSPLHF
J gene: TRBJ2-2; D gene: NA; V gene: TRBV13; CDR3 protein: CASSFGAGELFF
J gene: TRBJ2-2; D gene: NA; V gene: TRBV5-1; CDR3 protein: CASRNVDRGTGELFF
J gene: TRBJ2-7; D gene: NA; V gene: TRBV5-6; CDR3 protein: CASSSYQGPDPSYEQYF
J gene: TRBJ2-7; D gene: TRBD1; V gene: TRBV5-1; CDR3 protein: CASSYAQGARYAYEQYF
J gene: TRBJ1-1; D gene: NA; V gene: TRBV7-9; CDR3 protein: CASTWEGAMNTEAFF
J gene: TRBJ2-4; D gene: TRBD1; V gene: TRBV27; CDR3 protein: CASSPRTGGEDNIQYF
J gene: TRBJ2-2; D gene: NA; V gene: TRBV5-6; CDR3 protein: CASSFPSGTGELFF
J gene: TRBJ2-3; D gene: NA; V gene: TRBV9; CDR3 protein: CASSVDGSTDTQYF
J gene: TRBJ2-1; D gene: NA; V gene: TRBV29-1; CDR3 protein: CSVGLGAVGNEQFF
J gene: TRBJ2-4; D gene: NA; V gene: TRBV28; CDR3 protein: CASSLRGTPKNIQYF
J gene: TRBJ2-7; D gene: TRBD1; V gene: TRBV28; CDR3 protein: CASSFQGQGYEQYF
J gene: TRBJ1-5; D gene: TRBD1; V gene: TRBV7-8; CDR3 protein: CASSLRTGGNQPQHF
J gene: TRBJ1-3; D gene: NA; V gene: TRBV29-1; CDR3 protein: CSVGSLGSGNTIYF
J gene: TRBJ1-6; D gene: TRBD1; V gene: TRBV11-3; CDR3 protein: CASSLGPDRGYNSPLHF
J gene: TRBJ1-2; D gene: NA; V gene: TRBV5-6; CDR3 protein: CASSLEVGGYTF
J gene: TRBJ2-5; D gene: NA; V gene: TRBV11-2; CDR3 protein: CASSRWSGETQYF
J gene: TRBJ2-3; D gene: NA; V gene: TRBV30; CDR3 protein: CAWGEHSNTDTQYF
J gene: TRBJ1-2; D gene: NA; V gene: TRBV10-3; CDR3 protein: CAISAVPRGAGANYGYTF
J gene: TRBJ2-7; D gene: NA; V gene: TRBV27; CDR3 protein: CASSLKYSYEQYF
J gene: TRBJ2-7; D gene: NA; V gene: TRBV27; CDR3 protein: CASSRGATEQYF
J gene: TRBJ1-2; D gene: NA; V gene: TRBV27; CDR3 protein: CASRFGGTLMGYTF